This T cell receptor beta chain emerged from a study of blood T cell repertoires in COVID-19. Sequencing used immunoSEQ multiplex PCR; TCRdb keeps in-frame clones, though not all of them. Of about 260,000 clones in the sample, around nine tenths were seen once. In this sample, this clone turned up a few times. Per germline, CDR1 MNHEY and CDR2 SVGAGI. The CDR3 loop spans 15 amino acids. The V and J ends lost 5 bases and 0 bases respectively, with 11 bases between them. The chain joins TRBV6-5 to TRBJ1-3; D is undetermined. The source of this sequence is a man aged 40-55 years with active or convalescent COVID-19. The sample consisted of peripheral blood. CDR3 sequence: CASSPPYSSGNTIYF. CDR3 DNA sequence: TGTGCCAGCAGTCCCCCGTACAGCTCTGGAAACACCATATATTTT.